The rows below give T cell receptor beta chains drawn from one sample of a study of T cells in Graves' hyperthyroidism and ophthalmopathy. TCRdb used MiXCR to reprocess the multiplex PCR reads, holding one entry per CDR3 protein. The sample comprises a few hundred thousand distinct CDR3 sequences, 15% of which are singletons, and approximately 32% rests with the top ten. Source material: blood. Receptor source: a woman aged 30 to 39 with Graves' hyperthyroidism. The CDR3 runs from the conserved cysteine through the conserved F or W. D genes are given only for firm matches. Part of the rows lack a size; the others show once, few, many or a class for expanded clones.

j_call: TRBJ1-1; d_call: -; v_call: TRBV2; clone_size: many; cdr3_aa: CASRERTNTEAFF; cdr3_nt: TGTGCCAGCAGGGAACGGACGAACACTGAAGCTTTCTTT
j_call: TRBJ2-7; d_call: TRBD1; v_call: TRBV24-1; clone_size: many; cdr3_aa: CATSDLTGDRRSYEQYF; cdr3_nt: TGTGCCACCAGTGATTTAACAGGGGACAGGAGATCCTACGAGCAGTACTTC
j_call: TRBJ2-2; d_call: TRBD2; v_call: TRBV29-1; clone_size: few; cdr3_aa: CSVGGLAASGELFF; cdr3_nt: TGCAGCGTTGGTGGACTAGCTGCCTCCGGGGAGCTGTTTTTT
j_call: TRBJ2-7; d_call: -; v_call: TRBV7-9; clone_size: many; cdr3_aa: CASSLTGSYSYEQYF; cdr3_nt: TGTGCCAGCAGCTTAACAGGGTCGTATTCCTACGAGCAGTACTTC
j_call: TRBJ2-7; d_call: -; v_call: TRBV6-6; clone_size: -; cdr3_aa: CASSYSELEQEYF; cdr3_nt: TGTGCCAGCAGTTACTCGGAACTCGAACAGGAGTACTTC
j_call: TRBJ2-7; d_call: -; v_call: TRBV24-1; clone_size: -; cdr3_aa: CATSVLTRVYEQYF; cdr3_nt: TGTGCCACCAGTGTCCTGACAAGGGTCTACGAGCAGTACTTC
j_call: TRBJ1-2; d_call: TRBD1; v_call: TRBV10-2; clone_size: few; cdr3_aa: CASSTPRQGGGYTF; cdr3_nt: TGCGCCAGCAGTACACCCAGACAGGGCGGGGGCTACACCTTC
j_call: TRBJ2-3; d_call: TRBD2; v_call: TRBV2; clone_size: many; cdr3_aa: CATTSGRTDTQYF; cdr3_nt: TGTGCCACGACTAGCGGGAGGACAGATACGCAGTATTTT
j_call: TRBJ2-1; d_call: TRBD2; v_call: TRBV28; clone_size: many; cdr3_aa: CASSLKGGRAHNEQFF; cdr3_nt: TGTGCCAGCAGTTTAAAGGGCGGGAGGGCCCACAATGAGCAGTTCTTC
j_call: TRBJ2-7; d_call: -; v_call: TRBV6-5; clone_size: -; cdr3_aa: CASSYSTLAGFTYEQYF; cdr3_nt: TGTGCCAGCAGTTACTCGACGCTTGCGGGGTTTACCTACGAGCAGTACTTC
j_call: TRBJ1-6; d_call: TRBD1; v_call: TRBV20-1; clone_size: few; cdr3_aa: CSARESRGRNSPLHF; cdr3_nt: TGCAGTGCTAGAGAATCCAGGGGGAGAAATTCACCCCTCCACTTT
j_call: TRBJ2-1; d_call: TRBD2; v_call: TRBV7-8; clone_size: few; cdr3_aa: CASSSQPGLGNEQFF; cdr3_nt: TGTGCCAGCAGTTCACAACCGGGACTAGGAAATGAGCAGTTCTTC
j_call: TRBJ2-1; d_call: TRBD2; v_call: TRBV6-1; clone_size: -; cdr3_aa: CASSGGLAGSEQFF; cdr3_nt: TGTGCCAGCAGTGGGGGACTAGCCGGGAGTGAGCAGTTCTTC
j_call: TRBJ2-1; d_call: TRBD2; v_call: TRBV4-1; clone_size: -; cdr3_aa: CASSPQGLAGPDFF; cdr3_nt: TGCGCCAGCAGCCCCCAGGGACTAGCGGGACCGGATTTCTTC
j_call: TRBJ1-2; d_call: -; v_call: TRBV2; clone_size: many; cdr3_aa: CASSEFRFKDYGYTF; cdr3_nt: TGTGCCAGCAGTGAATTCAGGTTTAAGGACTATGGCTACACCTTC
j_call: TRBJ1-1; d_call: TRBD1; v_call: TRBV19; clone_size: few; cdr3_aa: CASSTGQGVYTEAFF; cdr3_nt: TGTGCCAGTAGTACGGGACAGGGAGTTTACACTGAAGCTTTCTTT
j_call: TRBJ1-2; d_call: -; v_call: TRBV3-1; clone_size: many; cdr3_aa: CASSHKGGENYGYTF; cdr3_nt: TGTGCCAGCAGCCATAAGGGTGGGGAAAACTATGGCTACACCTTC
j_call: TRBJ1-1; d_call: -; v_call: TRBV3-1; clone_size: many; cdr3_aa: CASSLLPGVNTEAFF; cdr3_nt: TGTGCCAGCAGCCTCCTCCCAGGGGTGAACACTGAAGCTTTCTTT
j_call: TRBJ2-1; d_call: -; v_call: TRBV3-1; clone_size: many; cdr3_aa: CASSQTLRDEQFF; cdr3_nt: TGTGCCAGCAGCCAAACCCTCCGCGATGAGCAGTTCTTC
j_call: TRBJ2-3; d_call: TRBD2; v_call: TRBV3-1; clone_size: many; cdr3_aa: CASSQAGLAGTDTQYF; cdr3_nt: TGTGCCAGCAGCCAGGCGGGACTAGCGGGAACGGATACGCAGTATTTT
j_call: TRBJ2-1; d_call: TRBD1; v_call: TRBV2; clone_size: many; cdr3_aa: CASGTASYNEQFF; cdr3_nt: TGTGCCAGCGGGACAGCCTCCTACAATGAGCAGTTCTTC
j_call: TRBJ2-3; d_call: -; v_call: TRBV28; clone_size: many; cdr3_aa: CASRSQGGSTDTQYF; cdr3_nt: TGTGCCAGCAGGTCTCAGGGAGGAAGCACAGATACGCAGTATTTT
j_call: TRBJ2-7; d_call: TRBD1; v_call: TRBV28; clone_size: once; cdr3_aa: CASSYDRGLATSSYEQYF; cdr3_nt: TGTGCCAGCAGTTACGACAGGGGACTTGCGACCAGCTCCTACGAGCAGTACTTC
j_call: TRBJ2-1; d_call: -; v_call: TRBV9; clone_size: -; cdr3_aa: CASSASDYNEQFF; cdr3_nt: TGTGCCAGCAGCGCTAGCGACTACAATGAGCAGTTCTTC
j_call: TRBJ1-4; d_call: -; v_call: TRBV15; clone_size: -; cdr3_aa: CATSRENEKLFF; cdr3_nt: TGTGCCACCAGCAGAGAAAATGAAAAACTGTTTTTT
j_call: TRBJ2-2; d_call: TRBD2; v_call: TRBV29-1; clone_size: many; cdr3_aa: CSAGSGVDTGELFF; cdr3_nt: TGCAGCGCGGGTAGCGGGGTGGACACCGGGGAGCTGTTTTTT
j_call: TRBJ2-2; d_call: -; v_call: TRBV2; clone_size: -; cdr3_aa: CASSEVGNTGEPFF; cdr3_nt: TGTGCCAGCAGTGAAGTAGGAAACACCGGGGAGCCGTTTTTT
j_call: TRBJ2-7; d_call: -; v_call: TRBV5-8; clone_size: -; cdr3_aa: CASSQSDRPPSYEQYF; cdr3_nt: TGTGCCAGCAGCCAGAGTGACAGGCCTCCTTCCTACGAGCAGTACTTC
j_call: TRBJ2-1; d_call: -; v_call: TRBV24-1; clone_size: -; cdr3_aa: CATSDLQRGGDSPRGEQFF; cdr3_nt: TGTGCCACCAGTGATTTGCAGAGGGGGGGGGACAGCCCCCGTGGGGAGCAGTTCTTC